What follows are 7 T cell receptor beta chains derived from one specimen sequenced in a study of control samples from healthy donors and cancer patients. This table comes from immunoSEQ multiplex PCR, and its TCRdb copy is limited to in-frame clones, with some not included. The sample yields some 120,000 clones, around 89% seen once. The sequenced material came from PBMCs. These receptors all stem from a woman aged 50 to 65 with colorectal cancer.

The V call is TRBV2, the J call TRBJ2-3; 10 positions agree with TRBD1. The CDR3 runs 17 residues. The germline V gene encodes CDR1 SNHLY and CDR2 FYNNEI. The V and J ends lost 8 bases and 2 bases, in that order; junction bases with no gene match: 13. The CDR3 DNA sequence: TGTGCCAGCGCCCCCGGGACAGGGGCCATTCCCACAGATACGCAGTATTTT. Protein: CASAPGTGAIPTDTQYF.

The chain recombines TRBV5-5 with TRBJ2-6; tentatively, D is TRBD1 (6 bases). Per germline, CDR1 SGHKS and CDR2 YYEKEE (reference sequence). Trimming left V 1 base short and J 4 bases short, with 15 bases between. The CDR3 consists of 17 residues. DNA of the CDR3: TGTGCCAGCAGCTTGATACAGGGAAGTGCAGGGGCCAACGTCCTGACTTTC. Its protein is CASSLIQGSAGANVLTF. Variable domain in full (rest from reference TRBV5-5 and TRBJ2-6): DAGVTQSPTHLIKTRGQQVTLRCSPISGHKSVSWYQQVLGQGPQFIFQYYEKEERGRGNFPDRFSARQFPNYSSELNVNALLLGDSALYLCASSLIQGSAGANVLTFGAGSRLTVL.

V is TRBV7-9 and J is TRBJ1-2; 10 bases are shared with TRBD1. CDR1 and CDR2 from the germline V gene are SEHNR and FQNEAQ (reference sequence). The V gene end was trimmed by 11 bases and the J gene end by 6 bases; junction bases not matched to a gene: 9. The CDR3 spans 13 residues. CDR3 DNA sequence: TGTGCCCATTCTGTAGACAGGGGGCATGGCTACACCTTC. Amino acids: CAHSVDRGHGYTF.

The genes are TRBV10-3 and TRBJ2-7; 10 bases fit TRBD1. Germline values: CDR1 ENHRY, CDR2 SYGVKD. V trimming: 0 bases; J trimming: 5 bases; junction bases outside the gene matches: 7. This CDR3 spans 16 amino acids. CDR3 DNA sequence: TGTGCCATCAGTGAGTCTTTCGGCGGACAGGGGGACGAGCAGTACTTC. It is translated as CAISESFGGQGDEQYF.

The chain employs TRBV7-6 and TRBJ2-5; tentative D call: TRBD2 (6 bases). Trimming removed 4 bases at V and 1 base at J, with 19 bases between. Germline V gives CDR1 SGHVS, CDR2 FNYEAQ. There are 17 residues in the CDR3. CDR3 sequence: CASSSGRYSTGQETQYF. The CDR3 DNA reads as TGTGCCAGCAGCTCTGGGAGGTATAGCACGGGCCAAGAGACCCAGTACTTC.

CDR3 in amino acids: CASSYPGTENIQYF. The CDR3 DNA reads TGTGCCAGCAGTTACCCCGGGACAGAAAACATTCAGTACTTC. The chain carries TRBV6-6 and TRBJ2-4; 7 bases line up with TRBD1. CDR1 and CDR2 (germline): MNHNY, SVGAGI (reference sequence). The CDR3 consists of 14 residues. V lost 2 bases and J lost 5; bases outside the gene matches: 3.

The V gene is TRBV7-9, the J gene TRBJ1-5; 8 bases are shared with TRBD1. This CDR3 has 14 residues. Unmatched junction bases numbered 6, after V lost 6 bases and J lost 5 bases. Looked up from germline, CDR1 is SEHNR and CDR2 is FQNEAQ (reference sequence). CDR3 sequence reads: CASSRGQGHQPQHF. The CDR3 DNA reads TGTGCCAGCAGTCGTGGACAGGGTCATCAGCCCCAGCATTTT.